These 5 T cell receptor beta chains originate from one sample sequenced in a study of T cell responses to AZD1222 COVID-19 vaccine. Assay: immunoSEQ multiplex PCR; the TCRdb copy retains only in-frame clones and omits some. The top ten hold approximately 15% of the sample, which has about 100,000 clones, about 90% seen once. Sample: peripheral blood, taken on day 0 of AZD1222 vaccination. These receptor sequences come from an adult in good health.

The chain recombines TRBV3-1 (or the pseudogene TRBV3-2) with TRBJ1-5; 9 bases match TRBD1. J lost 7 bases, V lost 2 bases, and 18 bases had no gene match. The CDR3 is 19 residues long. Germline assignment: CDR1 LGHDT and CDR2 YNNKEL (reference sequence). The CDR3 DNA is TGTGCCAGCAGCCAAAACCCCCAAACGGACAGGGGATTGGGCCAGCCCCAGCATTTT. It encodes CASSQNPQTDRGLGQPQHF.

This clone has just a few counts. The J gene is TRBJ1-2, the V gene TRBV4-2; D unclear. Germline V CDR1 and CDR2: LGHNA, YNFKEQ. The CDR3 extends over 16 amino acids. Trimming shortened V by 2 bases and J by 5 bases, and 18 bases separated the two germline ends. The CDR3 DNA follows: TGTGCCAGCAGCCAATCAGTCCGGGAGGCGTCTTATGGCTACACCTTC. This codes for CASSQSVREASYGYTF.

The V call is TRBV28, the J call TRBJ1-2; D might be TRBD1 (6 bases). Trimming pared 4 bases from V and 3 bases from J, leaving 12 bases between. Germline CDR1 reads MDHEN; CDR2 reads SYDVKM. The CDR3 runs 14 residues. The CDR3 DNA reads TGTGCCAGCAGTTACCGAGGGGGGGACTATGGCTACACCTTC. This sequence encodes CASSYRGGDYGYTF.

In its sample, this clone was seen once. The gene calls are TRBV29-1 and TRBJ2-3; a possible D gene is TRBD1 (6 bases). Germline V lookup: CDR1 SQVTM, CDR2 ANQGSEA. The CDR3 covers 14 residues. Trimming took 8 bases from V and 1 from J, leaving 16 bases between them. The CDR3 sequence: CSLGPGDRTDTQYF. The CDR3 DNA reads as TGCAGCCTGGGACCAGGGGACCGCACAGATACGCAGTATTTT.

The V gene is TRBV30, the J gene TRBJ1-5, with 7 bases that match TRBD1. CDR3 length equals 13 residues. In germline, CDR1 is GTSNPN, CDR2 SVGIG (reference sequence). Unmatched junction bases numbered 3, after V lost 5 bases and J lost 2 bases. CDR3 loop: CAWDREGNQPQHF. The CDR3 DNA follows: TGTGCCTGGGACAGGGAGGGCAATCAGCCCCAGCATTTT.